The T cell receptor beta chain described here comes from a study of T cell responses to AZD1222 COVID-19 vaccine. General study points: Vaccine-associated CD4 TCRs ranged over spike, dominating at 160-218 and 743-854.

As for this clone: The target antigen is unknown.

The germline gives CDR1 SGDLS, CDR2 YYNGEE. The CDR3 has 15 amino acids. The V and J ends lost 2 bases and 7 bases respectively, with 16 bases between them. Sequenced by immunoSEQ multiplex PCR; TCRdb stores in-frame clones only, minus some. The data contain around 130,000 clones, approximately 90% of them seen just once; the ten biggest clones take up 2.5% to 4%. The chain joins TRBV9 to TRBJ1-5, with a possible D match to TRBD1 (5 bases). This clonotype originated in an adult in good health. The sample in question was peripheral blood, obtained on day 0 of AZD1222 vaccination. In DNA, the CDR3 is TGTGCCAGCAGCGTGGCCGGGGGGAAGGGGCAGCCCCAGCATTTT. It encodes CASSVAGGKGQPQHF.